The clone carrying this T cell receptor (beta chain) has ten or more counts. This specimen comes from a study of T cells after yellow fever vaccination. TCRdb ran MiXCR on the 5' RACE reads and lists one entry per CDR3 protein. Among fewer than 35,000 distinct CDR3 sequences listed, roughly a tenth were seen once. V was pared by 5 bases and J by 3 bases, with 10 bases between. The CDR3 spans 14 residues. Germline CDR1 SEHNR, CDR2 FQNEAQ (reference sequence). The chain has TRBV7-9 and TRBJ2-2; D unresolved. This specimen was PBMCs, either bulk or a sorted T-cell subset (CD4+, CD8+, memory, or dextramer-sorted; not recorded which), taken around 14 days after the first yellow fever vaccination. The source is a man younger than 35 who received the YFV17D yellow fever vaccine. CDR3 amino acids: CASSLNTDTGELFF. The CDR3 nucleotides read TGTGCCAGCAGCCTTAACACGGACACCGGGGAGCTGTTTTTT.